The following is a T cell receptor beta chain sequence with its context. The target antigen is unknown. The CDR3 is made up of 13 amino acids. Germline CDR1 SGHAT, CDR2 FQNNGV. V lost 1 base and J lost 9, with 10 bases in between. Preparing the TCRbeta library involved the use of unique molecular identifiers. TCRdb analysed the PCR reads with MiXCR anew, one entry per CDR3 protein. The profile shows about 590,000 distinct CDR3 sequences, 13% of them singletons. This sample was taken from a study of T-cell reconstitution after alpha-beta-depleted transplantation in children. Notes on the study in general: It was newly produced T cells that mostly accounted for T-cell counts and diversity one year after transplant.

The J gene is TRBJ2-1, the V gene TRBV11-2; D is perhaps TRBD2 (6 bases). The source is a male patient between 10 and 17 years old who had a stem cell transplant for acute myeloid leukemia, so the T cells may come from the graft donor. The source material was PBMCs, mostly from graft donor cells, sampled 360 days after TCRalphabeta/CD19-depleted stem cell transplant. The DNA for the CDR3 is TGTGCCAGCAGCTTAGGGGGAGGAGGTGAGCAGTTCTTC. Translation gives CASSLGGGGEQFF.